This T cell receptor (beta chain) was identified during a study of monozygotic twins with inflammatory bowel disease. Template switching incorporated UMIs with a 6-nucleotide sample barcode. TCRdb derives one entry per CDR3 protein from the 5' RACE reads, leaving out DNA. The listing contains approximately 340,000 distinct CDR3 sequences. The CDR3 is 12 residues long. CDR1 is SGHRS and CDR2 is YFSETQ in the germline V gene. Material for sequencing was blood. The sequence was obtained from a human donor with ulcerative colitis or Crohn's disease, or a healthy co-twin of an affected twin (not recorded which). The rearrangement uses TRBV5-1 and TRBJ2-1. This CDR3 is CASSLGLNEQFF.